These 7 T cell receptor beta chains came from one sample sequenced in a study of OX40 agonist ivuxolimab in advanced cancers. This table comes from immunoSEQ multiplex PCR, and its TCRdb copy is limited to in-frame clones, with some not included. Of about 90,000 clones listed, roughly 91% are singletons. The sequenced sample was CD4+ or CD8+ T cells sorted from blood, obtained in a trial of the OX40 agonist ivuxolimab. The receptor source for this set is an adult with an advanced solid tumor such as melanoma, head and neck, liver or kidney cancer.

The CDR3, as DNA: TGTGCCAGCAGTTTCGATTTATTCGACGAGCAGTACTTC. Its translation is CASSFDLFDEQYF. V and J are TRBV7-9 and TRBJ2-7, with D unresolved. CDR3 length: 13 residues. The ends were cut back, 6 bases at V and 5 bases at J, with 14 bases in the middle. Germline CDR1 SEHNR, CDR2 FQNEAQ (reference sequence).

The rearrangement joins TRBV7-3 to TRBJ2-2, with unresolved D. Germline CDR1 SGHTA, CDR2 FQGTGA. This CDR3 region has 17 residues. V was shortened by 1 base and J by 3 bases, with 15 bases between the two germline ends. The CDR3 DNA is TGTGCCAGCAGCTTAAAGGTGGGCGGAGACTACACCGGGGAGCTGTTTTTT. This codes for CASSLKVGGDYTGELFF.

This clone was seen only once. The genes are TRBV5-6 and TRBJ1-2; no reliable D call. Trimming took 5 bases from V and 4 from J, leaving 12 bases between them. The CDR3 sequence is 13 residues long. Germline-derived CDR1 and CDR2 are SGHDT and YYEEEE. CDR3 region: CASRLVKGYGYTF. CDR3 sequence (DNA): TGTGCCAGCAGACTGGTCAAAGGCTATGGCTACACCTTC.

The CDR3 nucleotides are TGTGCCTGGAGTCGGGACTCCCCATGGAATGAGCAGTTCTTC. Encoded protein: CAWSRDSPWNEQFF. This chain uses TRBV30 with TRBJ2-1; weak D call: TRBD2 (6 bases). CDR3 length: 14 residues. V lost 2 bases to trimming and J lost 7 bases, with 15 bases between them. From germline, CDR1 is GTSNPN and CDR2 SVGIG (reference sequence).

The chain carries TRBV18 and TRBJ1-1, with D unresolved. The CDR3 has 15 residues. CDR1 is KGHSH and CDR2 is LQKENI in the germline V gene. The ends were cut back, 0 bases at V and 4 bases at J, with 12 bases in the middle. This chain's CDR3 is CASSPPARVGTEAFF. Written as DNA, the CDR3 is TGTGCCAGCTCACCACCGGCCCGGGTGGGCACTGAAGCTTTCTTT.

This sequence joins TRBV6-6 and TRBJ2-7; 13 bases are a match to TRBD2. CDR1 is MNHNY and CDR2 is SVGAGI in the germline V gene (reference sequence). Germline trimming cut 6 bases from V and 3 bases from J; bases unmatched to any gene: 8. CDR3 length: 16 residues. In DNA form, the CDR3 reads TGTGCCAGCAGCCGGACTAGCGGGAGTCGGGACTACGAGCAGTACTTC. It encodes CASSRTSGSRDYEQYF.

The gene calls are TRBV9 and TRBJ2-7; 8 positions match TRBD1. Trimming took 3 bases from V and 2 from J; bases not matched to a gene: 4. The CDR3 has 14 amino acids. Germline CDR1 SGDLS, CDR2 YYNGEE. The CDR3 protein is CASSAGQGPYEQYF. The CDR3 DNA reads TGTGCCAGCAGCGCCGGACAGGGTCCCTACGAGCAGTACTTC.